The clone carrying this T cell receptor beta chain was counted between two and nine times. As yet, its antigen is unknown. The data belong to a study of beta chain features in type 1 diabetes. V was trimmed by 6 bases and J by 1 base, leaving 8 bases between them. CDR3 length: 13 residues. Germline V lookup: CDR1 SGHNT, CDR2 YENEEA. Of the isolated RNA, all was reverse transcribed, and so the sequenced material was expressed TCRB transcripts. Using immunoSEQ multiplex PCR, the repertoire was profiled, and TCRdb retains in-frame clones only, with some absent. This sample has roughly 160,000 clones, with 6.5% to 10% found just once. The study, taken as a whole, reports: A moderate, significant TCRB CDR3 shortening appeared in type 1 diabetes across four CD4+ subsets. The naive, central memory and Treg TCRB repertoires looked more alike in patients than they did in healthy donors.

This chain joins TRBV11-3 and TRBJ2-3, with D possibly being TRBD1 (6 bases). The receptor's source is a woman between 18 and 29 years old with type 1 diabetes. The sequenced sample was central memory CD4+ T cells from blood. CDR3 protein: CASSKGGTDTQYF. CDR3 DNA: TGTGCCAGCAGTAAGGGGGGCACAGATACGCAGTATTTT.